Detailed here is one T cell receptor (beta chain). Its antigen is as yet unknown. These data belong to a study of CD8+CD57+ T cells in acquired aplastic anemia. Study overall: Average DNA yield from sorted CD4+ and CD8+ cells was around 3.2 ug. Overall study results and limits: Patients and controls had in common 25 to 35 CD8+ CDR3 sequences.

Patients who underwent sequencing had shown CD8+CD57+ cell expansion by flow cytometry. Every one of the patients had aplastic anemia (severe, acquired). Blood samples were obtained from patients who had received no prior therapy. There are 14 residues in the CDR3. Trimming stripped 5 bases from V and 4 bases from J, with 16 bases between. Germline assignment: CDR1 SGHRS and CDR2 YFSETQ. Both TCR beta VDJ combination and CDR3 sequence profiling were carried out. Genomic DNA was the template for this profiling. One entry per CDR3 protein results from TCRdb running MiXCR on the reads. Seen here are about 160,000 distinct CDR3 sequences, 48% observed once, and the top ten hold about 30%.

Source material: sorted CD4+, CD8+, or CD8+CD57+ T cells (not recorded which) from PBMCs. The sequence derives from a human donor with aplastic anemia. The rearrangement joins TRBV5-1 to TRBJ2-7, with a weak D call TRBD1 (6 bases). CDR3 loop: CASRSDRQRYEQYF. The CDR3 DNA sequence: TGCGCCAGCAGGTCGGACAGACAGAGATACGAGCAGTACTTC. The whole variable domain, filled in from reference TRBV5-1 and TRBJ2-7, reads KAGVTQTPRYLIKTRGQQVTLSCSPISGHRSVSWYQQTPGQGLQFLFEYFSETQRNKGNFPGRFSGRQFSNSRSEMNVSTLELGDSALYLCASRSDRQRYEQYFGPGTRLTVT.